This T cell receptor beta chain is drawn from a study of T-cell reconstitution after alpha-beta-depleted transplantation in children (dated by TCRdb to the mid-2010s). Study-level background: Using TCR repertoire profiling, the study quantitatively followed how T-cell immune reconstitution unfolded in children after TCRalphabeta/CD19-depleted allogeneic hematopoietic cell transplantation.

The treatment or condition label on this specimen signifies: allogeneic hematopoietic cell transplantation with graft depleted of TCRalphabeta T cells and CD19 B cells. The transplant recipients were children given TCRalphabeta/CD19-depleted allogeneic hematopoietic cell grafts. Findings and caveats that apply to the study as a whole: The frequencies of hyperexpanded clones fell over the following months, and after one year, T-cell counts and TCRbeta diversity were mostly attributed to newly produced T cells. In some patients, the high TCRbeta diversity seen at day 60 was put down to recipient T cells and intrathymic progenitors that had survived conditioning. Apparently early alphabetaT-cell count recovery about two months after transplant reportedly relied on only several hundred rapidly expanded clones derived from non-depleted graft cells.

The library relied on PCR. Sequencing relied on an Illumina HiSeq 2500. TCR library preparation used molecular barcoding, with unique molecular identifiers applied to normalize quantification of the TCRbeta repertoire. TCRdb trimmed public reads at Q25 via fastp, called clones via MiXCR and kept in-frame beta chains. Each CDR3 protein appears once, grouped with its most common genes and DNA. The table for this sample lists approximately 500,000 distinct CDR3 sequences; roughly a quarter of them were counted only once. The top ten constitute about 35% of the sample. CDR1 and CDR2 (MNHEY, SMNVEV) derive from the germline V gene (reference sequence). The CDR3 holds 12 amino acids from the cysteine to the phenylalanine. The retained sequence is limited to the CDR3, 36 bases, with the frame set at the first base. Trimming takes 3 bases from V and 7 bases from J, and the germline ends sit 6 bases apart. As regards this clonotype: Its antigen specificity is not known. Base qualities are missing; no much larger clone stands one base away.

The input for sequencing was PBMCs, taken before TCRalphabeta/CD19-depleted stem cell transplant. The sequence was collected from a boy in the first two years of life with Wiskott-Aldrich syndrome, due to receive a stem cell transplant. Recombination joined TRBV27 with TRBJ2-2; the D segment cannot be called with confidence. The sequenced DNA: TGTGCCAGCAGTTTCCGTAGCGGGGAGCTGTTTTTT. This encodes CASSFRSGELFF.